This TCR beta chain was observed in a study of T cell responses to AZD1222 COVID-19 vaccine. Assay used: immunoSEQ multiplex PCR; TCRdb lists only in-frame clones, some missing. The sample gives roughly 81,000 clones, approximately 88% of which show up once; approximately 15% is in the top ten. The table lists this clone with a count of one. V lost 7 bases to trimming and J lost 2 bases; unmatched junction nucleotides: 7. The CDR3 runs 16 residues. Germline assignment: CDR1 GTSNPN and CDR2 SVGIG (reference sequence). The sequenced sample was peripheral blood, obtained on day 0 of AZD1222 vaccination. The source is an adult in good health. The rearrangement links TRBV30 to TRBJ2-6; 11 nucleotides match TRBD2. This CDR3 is CASNSGRAPGANVLTF. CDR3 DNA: TGTGCCTCGAATAGCGGGAGGGCCCCTGGGGCCAACGTCCTGACTTTC.